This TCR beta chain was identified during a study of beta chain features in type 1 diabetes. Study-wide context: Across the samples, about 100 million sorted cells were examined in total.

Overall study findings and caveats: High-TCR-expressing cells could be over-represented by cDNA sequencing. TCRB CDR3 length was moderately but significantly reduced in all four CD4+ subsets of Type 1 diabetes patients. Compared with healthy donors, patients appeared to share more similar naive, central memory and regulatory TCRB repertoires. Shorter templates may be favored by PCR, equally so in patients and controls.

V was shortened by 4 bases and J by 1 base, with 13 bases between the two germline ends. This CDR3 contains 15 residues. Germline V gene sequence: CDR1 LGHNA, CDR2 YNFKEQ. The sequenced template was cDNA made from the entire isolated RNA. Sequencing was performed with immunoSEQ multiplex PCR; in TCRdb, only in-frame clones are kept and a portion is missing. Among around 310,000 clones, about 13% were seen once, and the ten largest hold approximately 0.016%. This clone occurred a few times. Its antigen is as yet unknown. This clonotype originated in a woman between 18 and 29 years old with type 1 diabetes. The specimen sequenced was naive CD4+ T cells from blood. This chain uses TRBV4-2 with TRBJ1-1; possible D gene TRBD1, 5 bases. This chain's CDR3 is CASSLMPDKNTEAFF. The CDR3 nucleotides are TGTGCCAGCAGCCTGATGCCGGACAAGAACACTGAAGCTTTCTTT.